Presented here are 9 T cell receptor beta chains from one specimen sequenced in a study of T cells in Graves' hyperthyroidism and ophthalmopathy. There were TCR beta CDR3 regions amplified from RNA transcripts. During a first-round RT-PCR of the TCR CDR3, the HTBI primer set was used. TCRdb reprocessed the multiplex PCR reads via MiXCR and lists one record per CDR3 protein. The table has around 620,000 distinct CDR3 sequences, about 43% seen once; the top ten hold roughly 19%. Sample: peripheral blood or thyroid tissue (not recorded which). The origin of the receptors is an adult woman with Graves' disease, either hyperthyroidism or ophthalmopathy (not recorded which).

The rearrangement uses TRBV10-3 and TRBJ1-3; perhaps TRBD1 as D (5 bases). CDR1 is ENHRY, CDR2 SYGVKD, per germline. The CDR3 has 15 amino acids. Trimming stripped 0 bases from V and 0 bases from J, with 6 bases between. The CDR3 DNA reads TGTGCCATCAGTGAGTCAGGGGACTCTGGAAACACCATATATTTT. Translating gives CAISESGDSGNTIYF.

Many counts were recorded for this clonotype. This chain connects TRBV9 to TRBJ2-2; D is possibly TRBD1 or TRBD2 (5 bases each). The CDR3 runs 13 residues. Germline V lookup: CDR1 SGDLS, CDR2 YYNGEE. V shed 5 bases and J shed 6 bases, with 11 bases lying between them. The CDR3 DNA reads TGTGCCAGCAGTAGGGACCACTCCGGGGAGCTGTTTTTT. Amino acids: CASSRDHSGELFF.

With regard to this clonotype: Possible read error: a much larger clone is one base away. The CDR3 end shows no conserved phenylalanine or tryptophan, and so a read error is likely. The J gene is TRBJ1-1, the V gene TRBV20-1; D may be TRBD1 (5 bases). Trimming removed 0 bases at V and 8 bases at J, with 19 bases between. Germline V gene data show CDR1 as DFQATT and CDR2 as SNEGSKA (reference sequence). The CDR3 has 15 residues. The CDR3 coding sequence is TGCAGTGCTAGAGATCGTCGAGACCTCAGGGACGAAGCTTTCTCT. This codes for CSARDRRDLRDEAFS.

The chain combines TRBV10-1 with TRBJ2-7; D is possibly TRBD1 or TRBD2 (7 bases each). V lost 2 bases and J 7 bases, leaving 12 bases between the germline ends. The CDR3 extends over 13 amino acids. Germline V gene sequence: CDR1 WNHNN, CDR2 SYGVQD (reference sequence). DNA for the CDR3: TGCGCCAGCAGTGAGAGAGCGGGACAGGAGCAGTACTTC. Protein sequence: CASSERAGQEQYF.

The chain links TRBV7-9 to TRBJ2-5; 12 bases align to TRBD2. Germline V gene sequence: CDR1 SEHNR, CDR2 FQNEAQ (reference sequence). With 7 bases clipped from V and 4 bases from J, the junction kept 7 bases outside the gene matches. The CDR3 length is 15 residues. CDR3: CASTRLAGGPETQYF. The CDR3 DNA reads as TGTGCCAGCACCCGCCTAGCGGGGGGGCCAGAGACCCAGTACTTC. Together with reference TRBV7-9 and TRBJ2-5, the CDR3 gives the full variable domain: DTGVSQNPRHKITKRGQNVTFRCDPISEHNRLYWYRQTLGQGPEFLTYFQNEAQLEKSRLLSDRFSAERPKGSFSTLEIQRTEQGDSAMYLCASTRLAGGPETQYFGPGTRLLVL.

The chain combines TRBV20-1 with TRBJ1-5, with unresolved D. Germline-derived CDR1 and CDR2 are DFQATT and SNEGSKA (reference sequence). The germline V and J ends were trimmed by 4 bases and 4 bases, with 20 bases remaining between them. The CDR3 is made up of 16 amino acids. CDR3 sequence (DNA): TGCAGTGCTACCAAATCGAGGACCCTCGGAAATCAGCCCCAGCATTTT. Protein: CSATKSRTLGNQPQHF.

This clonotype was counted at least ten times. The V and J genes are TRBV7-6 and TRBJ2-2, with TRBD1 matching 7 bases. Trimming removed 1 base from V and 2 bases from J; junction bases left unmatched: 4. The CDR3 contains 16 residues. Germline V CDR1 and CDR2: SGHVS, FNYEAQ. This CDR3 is CASSLVGQSNTGELFF. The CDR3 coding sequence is TGTGCCAGCAGCTTAGTGGGACAGAGTAACACCGGGGAGCTGTTTTTT.

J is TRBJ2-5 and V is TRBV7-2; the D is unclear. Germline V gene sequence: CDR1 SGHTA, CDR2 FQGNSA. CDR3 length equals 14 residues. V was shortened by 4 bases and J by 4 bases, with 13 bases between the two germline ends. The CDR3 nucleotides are TGTGCCAGCAGCTCACCTTCCCATAGAGAGACCCAGTACTTC. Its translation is CASSSPSHRETQYF.

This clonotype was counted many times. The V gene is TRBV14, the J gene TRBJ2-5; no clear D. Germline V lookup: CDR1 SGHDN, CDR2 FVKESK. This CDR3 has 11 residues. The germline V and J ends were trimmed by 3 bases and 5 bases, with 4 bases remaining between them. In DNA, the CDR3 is TGTGCCAGCAGCCATCAGGAGACCCAGTACTTC. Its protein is CASSHQETQYF.